The 14 T cell receptor beta chains reported below all come from one sample, sequenced in a study of cytomegalovirus exposure and HLA in healthy donors. Sequenced by immunoSEQ multiplex PCR; TCRdb stores in-frame clones only, minus some. Among around 190,000 clones, 85% were seen once, and the ten largest hold about a sixth. What was sequenced was PBMCs. The receptors stem from a young man in good health and CMV-seropositive.

The gene calls are TRBV7-6 and TRBJ2-2, with D maybe TRBD1 (6 bases). Germline CDR1 reads SGHVS; CDR2 reads FNYEAQ. V was pared by 0 bases and J by 0 bases, with 8 bases between. The CDR3 has 16 amino acids. The CDR3 sequence: CASSLAGTSNTGELFF. The CDR3 nucleotides are TGTGCCAGCAGCTTAGCCGGGACATCGAACACCGGGGAGCTGTTTTTT.

The chain recombines TRBV2 with TRBJ2-1, with 7 bases identical to TRBD2. CDR3 size: 17 residues. CDR1 SNHLY and CDR2 FYNNEI come from the germline V gene. The trim removed 3 bases at V and 5 bases at J, leaving 13 bases unmatched. CDR3: CASSDMSGLADNNEQFF. The CDR3 DNA is TGTGCCAGCAGTGACATGTCTGGGCTAGCGGATAACAATGAGCAGTTCTTC. The full variable domain, rest sourced from reference TRBV2 and TRBJ2-1, is EPEVTQTPSHQVTQMGQEVILRCVPISNHLYFYWYRQILGQKVEFLVSFYNNEISEKSEIFDDQFSVERPDGSNFTLKIRSTKLEDSAMYFCASSDMSGLADNNEQFFGPGTRLTVL.

The J gene is TRBJ2-1, the V gene TRBV7-3, with a weak D call TRBD2 (6 bases). The germline CDR1 and CDR2 sequences are SGHTA and FQGTGA. There are 14 residues in the CDR3. The V end was cut by 3 bases, the J end by 6 bases, with 12 bases between. CDR3 nucleotide sequence: TGTGCCAGCAGCTTGGGGGGAGCAGGCAATGAGCAGTTCTTC. The encoded protein is CASSLGGAGNEQFF.

V usage is TRBV2 and J usage is TRBJ1-6, with 8 bases aligning to TRBD1. The V segment lost 2 bases and the J segment 4 bases; nucleotides outside the gene matches: 7. CDR1 and CDR2 (germline): SNHLY, FYNNEI. There are 17 residues in the CDR3. Here the CDR3 reads CASSEFDRGSYNSPLHF. CDR3 in DNA: TGTGCCAGCAGTGAATTTGACAGGGGATCATATAATTCACCCCTCCACTTT.

This clone was recorded only once. The chain is built from TRBV27 and TRBJ2-3; TRBD2 matches 8 bases. Germline lookup yields CDR1 MNHEY and CDR2 SMNVEV (reference sequence). Trimming took 0 bases from V and 0 from J; bases not matched to a gene: 8. The CDR3 sequence is 18 residues long. The CDR3 DNA follows: TGTGCCAGCAGTTTATCCCCCAGGGTAGCGGGAAGCACAGATACGCAGTATTTT. Translation: CASSLSPRVAGSTDTQYF.

The rearrangement joins TRBV27 to TRBJ2-7, with 7 bases matching TRBD1. This CDR3 contains 14 residues. The trim removed 2 bases at V and 4 bases at J, leaving 5 bases unmatched. Looked up from germline, CDR1 is MNHEY and CDR2 is SMNVEV (reference sequence). CDR3 amino acids: CASSLRGQRYEQYF. CDR3 DNA sequence: TGTGCCAGCAGTTTAAGGGGACAGAGGTACGAGCAGTACTTC.

V gene TRBV12-5 combines with J gene TRBJ2-1; 11 bases are a match to TRBD2. Per the germline V gene, CDR1 is LGHNT and CDR2 is FRNRAP. The junction had 8 bases not matched to a gene; V was cut back by 6 bases and J by 7 bases. This CDR3 has 15 amino acids. The CDR3 DNA follows: TGTGCTAGTGGCCGTAGCGGGGGGGCATTGAATGAGCAGTTCTTC. Protein product: CASGRSGGALNEQFF.

This chain connects TRBV27 to TRBJ2-7; D not certain. Trimming stripped 3 bases from V and 6 bases from J, with 24 bases between. The CDR3 extends over 17 amino acids. Germline V gene lookup returns CDR1 MNHEY and CDR2 SMNVEV (reference sequence). In DNA form, the CDR3 reads TGTGCCAGCAGTTTTCTGAACCCAAACGCCCGAGCCCGCGAGCAGTACTTC. The encoded protein is CASSFLNPNARAREQYF.

Written as DNA, the CDR3 is TGTGCCAGCAGCCTCCAGGGCCCCCCAGAGACCCAGTACTTC. Protein: CASSLQGPPETQYF. V and J are TRBV28 and TRBJ2-5, with D maybe TRBD1 (5 bases). V lost 6 bases and J lost 4, with 15 bases in between. The CDR3 runs 14 residues. The germline CDR1 and CDR2 sequences are MDHEN and SYDVKM.

This rearrangement joins TRBV15 to TRBJ2-2, with 8 bases lining up with TRBD2. Germline lookup yields CDR1 LNHNV and CDR2 YYDKDF (reference sequence). The trim removed 5 bases at V and 4 bases at J, leaving 9 bases unmatched. This CDR3 region has 16 residues. The CDR3 region is CATSYFRGGPTGELFF. CDR3 nucleotides: TGTGCCACCAGCTACTTTCGGGGGGGCCCCACCGGGGAGCTGTTTTTT. Full variable domain (outside the CDR3, taken from reference TRBV15 and TRBJ2-2): DAMVIQNPRYQVTQFGKPVTLSCSQTLNHNVMYWYQQKSSQAPKLLFHYYDKDFNNEADTPDNFQSRRPNTSFCFLDIRSPGLGDTAMYLCATSYFRGGPTGELFFGEGSRLTVL.

This clone was seen a handful of times. The chain carries TRBV28 and TRBJ1-6; D may be TRBD1 (6 bases). Germline CDR1 reads MDHEN; CDR2 reads SYDVKM. Trimming pared 6 bases from V and 5 bases from J, leaving 8 bases between. This CDR3 is built from 13 residues. This CDR3 reads CASSRDNNSPLHF. The CDR3 region has the DNA TGTGCCAGCAGCCGGGACAATAATTCACCCCTCCACTTT.

The V gene is TRBV4-1, the J gene TRBJ2-7; 10 bases agree with TRBD2. V dropped 0 bases and J dropped 2; count of bases not matched to a gene: 10. Germline loops: CDR1 MGHRA, CDR2 YSYEKL. This CDR3 is 18 amino acids long. The CDR3 region has the DNA TGCGCCAGCAGCCAAGATAGGCTAGCGGGAGACGTGGCCTACGAGCAGTACTTC. Protein: CASSQDRLAGDVAYEQYF.

The CDR3 DNA is TGCGCCAGCAGCCAAGATGGGAGGCAGCCCCAGCATTTT. It specifies CASSQDGRQPQHF. The chain couples TRBV4-1 to TRBJ1-5; no clear D. Trimming took off 0 bases at V and 7 bases at J, with 7 bases between the two ends. Germline CDR1 is MGHRA and CDR2 is YSYEKL. The CDR3 runs 13 residues.

The DNA of the CDR3 is TGTGCCAGCAGCCCCCAGGGATGGGACTACGAGCAGTACTTC. Translation: CASSPQGWDYEQYF. The chain recombines TRBV9 with TRBJ2-7; TRBD1 might be the D (5 bases). CDR3 length: 14 residues. V lost 4 bases, J lost 3 bases, and 14 bases lay in between. Germline loops: CDR1 SGDLS, CDR2 YYNGEE. Looking up the rest from reference TRBV9 and TRBJ2-7 gives the full variable domain: DSGVTQTPKHLITATGQRVTLRCSPRSGDLSVYWYQQSLDQGLQFLIQYYNGEERAKGNILERFSAQQFPDLHSELNLSSLELGDSALYFCASSPQGWDYEQYFGPGTRLTVT.